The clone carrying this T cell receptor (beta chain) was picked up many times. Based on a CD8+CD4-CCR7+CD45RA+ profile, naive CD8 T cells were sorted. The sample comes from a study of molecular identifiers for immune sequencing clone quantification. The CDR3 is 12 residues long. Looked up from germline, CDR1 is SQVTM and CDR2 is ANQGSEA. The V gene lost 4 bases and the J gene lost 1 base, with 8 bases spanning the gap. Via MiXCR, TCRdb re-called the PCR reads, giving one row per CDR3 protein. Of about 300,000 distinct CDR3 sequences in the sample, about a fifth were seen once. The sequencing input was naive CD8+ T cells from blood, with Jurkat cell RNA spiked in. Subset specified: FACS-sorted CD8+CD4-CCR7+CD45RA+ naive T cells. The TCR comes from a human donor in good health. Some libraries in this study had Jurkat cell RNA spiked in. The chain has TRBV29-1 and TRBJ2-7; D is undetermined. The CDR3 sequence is CSVVSGSYEQYF. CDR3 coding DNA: TGCAGCGTTGTGTCCGGTTCCTACGAGCAGTACTTC.